The clone carrying this T cell receptor (beta chain) was seen a few times. This CDR3 region has 17 residues. This sample is part of a study of blood T cell repertoires in COVID-19. Sequencing used immunoSEQ multiplex PCR; TCRdb keeps in-frame clones, though not all of them. The table includes fewer than 250,000 clones, about 85% detected once. This TCR was recovered from a woman aged 80 or over with COVID-19, enrolled during active disease. The sequenced material came from peripheral blood. The chain couples TRBV7-5 to TRBJ1-3. TRBV7-5 is given as a pseudogene. CDR3 sequence reads: CARIDAAGEITGNTIYF. As DNA, the CDR3 is TGTGCCAGAATCGATGCCGCGGGGGAAATTACTGGAAACACCATATATTTT.